The 32 T cell receptor beta chains below were found in one sample sequenced in a study of identical twins. TCRdb ran MiXCR on the 5' RACE reads and lists one entry per CDR3 protein. This sample has around 250,000 distinct CDR3 sequences, with roughly 13% found just once. These same data were also listed under a study on yellow fever vaccine responses in identical twins.

The sequenced sample consisted of memory (CD45RO+) T cells sorted from blood. The source of these receptors is a woman younger than 35 in good health.

This clonotype came up once. The chain links TRBV7-8 to TRBJ2-1, with TRBD2 identical over 10 bases. J was trimmed by 15 bases and V by 4 bases; bases with no gene match: 15. The V gene's germline CDR1 is SGHVS and CDR2 FQNEAQ. CDR3 length: 15 residues. The CDR3 sequence is CASSSRQGLAGVAFF. CDR3 nucleotides: TGTGCCAGCAGCTCCCGACAGGGTCTAGCGGGGGTAGCGTTCTTC.

This sequence joins TRBV6-5 and TRBJ2-7; 10 bases are shared with TRBD1. Germline-derived CDR1 and CDR2 are MNHEY and SVGAGI. The CDR3 loop spans 15 amino acids. J lost 6 bases, V lost 0 bases, and 5 bases had no gene match. The CDR3 sequence: CASSYSGTGVSEQYF. In nucleotides, the CDR3 is TGTGCCAGCAGTTACTCCGGGACAGGGGTTAGCGAGCAGTACTTC.

This rearrangement joins TRBV18 to TRBJ2-2; 12 bases fit TRBD2. CDR1 is KGHSH, CDR2 LQKENI, per germline. V was clipped by 3 bases and J by 0 bases; unmatched bases: 2. This CDR3 region has 17 residues. Here the CDR3 DNA reads TGTGCCAGCTCACCTGGGACTAGCGGGCCGAACACCGGGGAGCTGTTTTTT. It is translated as CASSPGTSGPNTGELFF.

This clonotype was picked up many times. The rearrangement uses TRBV6-5 and TRBJ2-4; tentative D call: TRBD2 (7 bases). Germline V lookup: CDR1 MNHEY, CDR2 SVGAGI. The V and J ends lost 0 bases and 6 bases respectively, with 15 bases between them. CDR3 size: 16 residues. The DNA of the CDR3 is TGTGCCAGCAGTTACTCGTTTCGGGGGGCCGGAAACATTCAGTACTTC. This sequence encodes CASSYSFRGAGNIQYF.

This clonotype appeared a few times. A much larger clone lies one base from this, so it may be a read error. The J gene is TRBJ2-2, the V gene TRBV28; D unclear. Germline V gives CDR1 MDHEN, CDR2 SYDVKM. Trimming took off 3 bases at V and 2 bases at J, with 4 bases between the two ends. The CDR3 length is 13 residues. The CDR3 nucleotides read TGTGCCAGCAGTTTTACTAACACCGGGGAGCTGTTTTTT. This codes for CASSFTNTGELFF.

In this sample, this clonotype turned up many times. CDR3 in amino acids: CASSSLSGRSGNEQFF. CDR3 bases: TGTGCCAGCAGTTCCCTTAGCGGGAGATCAGGGAATGAGCAGTTCTTC. V usage is TRBV12-3 or TRBV12-4 and J usage is TRBJ2-1, with 9 bases lining up with TRBD2. Trimming at V came to 4 bases and at J to 7 bases, leaving 11 bases not matched to a gene. CDR3 length: 16 amino acids.

The genes are TRBV12-3 or TRBV12-4 and TRBJ1-5; unclear D gene. The CDR3 spans 12 residues. V lost 6 bases and J 7 bases, leaving 10 bases between the germline ends. CDR3 sequence: CASSSREQPQHF. The CDR3 DNA sequence: TGTGCCAGCAGCAGTCGAGAACAGCCCCAGCATTTT.

The genes are TRBV5-1 and TRBJ2-7; D might be TRBD2 (7 bases). The CDR3 is made up of 15 amino acids. Germline CDR1 is SGHRS and CDR2 is YFSETQ. The V and J ends lost 5 bases and 0 bases respectively, with 15 bases between them. The CDR3 here is CASREGGGSSYEQYF. As DNA, the CDR3 is TGCGCCAGCAGAGAAGGGGGAGGGTCCTCCTACGAGCAGTACTTC.

The chain links TRBV12-3 or TRBV12-4 to TRBJ2-3; D gene uncertain. CDR3 size: 11 residues. V shed 3 bases and J shed 10 bases, with 8 bases lying between them. As DNA, the CDR3 is TGTGCCAGCAGTTTCATAGGGTCGCAGTATTTT. The encoded protein is CASSFIGSQYF.

This clonotype was seen ten or more times. This chain uses TRBV20-1 with TRBJ2-1, with 12 positions matching TRBD2. The V and J ends lost 2 bases and 6 bases, in that order; junction bases with no gene match: 5. The V gene's germline CDR1 is DFQATT and CDR2 SNEGSKA (reference sequence). The CDR3 has 15 amino acids. The CDR3 loop is CSARSLAGGINEQFF. CDR3 coding DNA: TGCAGTGCTAGATCACTAGCGGGAGGTATCAATGAGCAGTTCTTC.

This chain joins TRBV7-9 and TRBJ2-7; perhaps TRBD2 as D (6 bases). The length of the CDR3 is 13 residues. Germline-derived CDR1 and CDR2 are SEHNR and FQNEAQ (reference sequence). V shed 4 bases and J shed 7 bases, with 14 bases lying between them. The CDR3 loop reads CASSSLSGGEQYF. CDR3 nucleotides: TGTGCCAGCAGCTCCCTATCCGGGGGAGAGCAGTACTTC.

This chain's CDR3 is CASSRHTLPYEQYF. In nucleotides, the CDR3 is TGTGCCAGCAGCCGACATACACTACCCTACGAGCAGTACTTC. The chain links TRBV16 to TRBJ2-7, with no clear D. The CDR3 is 14 residues long. Germline CDR1 is KGHSY and CDR2 is FQNENV. Trimming took off 4 bases at V and 2 bases at J, with 12 bases between the two ends. The entire variable domain, with the rest obtained from reference TRBV16 and TRBJ2-7, is as follows: GEEVAQTPKHLVRGEGQKAKLYCAPIKGHSYVFWYQQVLKNEFKFLISFQNENVFDETGMPKERFSAKCLPNSPCSLEIQATKLEDSAVYFCASSRHTLPYEQYFGPGTRLTVT.

The V call is TRBV27, the J call TRBJ2-7; D possibly uses TRBD1 or TRBD2 (5 bases each). V lost 2 bases and J lost 0, with 11 bases in between. The CDR3 runs to 15 residues. Germline CDR1 reads MNHEY; CDR2 reads SMNVEV (reference sequence). The CDR3 here is CASSLKVGGSYEQYF. The DNA of the CDR3 is TGTGCCAGCAGTTTAAAAGTTGGGGGCTCCTACGAGCAGTACTTC.

The sample holds a few counts of this clonotype. The V and J genes are TRBV2 and TRBJ1-6; tentative D call: TRBD1 (6 bases). Germline values: CDR1 SNHLY, CDR2 FYNNEI. The CDR3 covers 14 residues. V was clipped by 4 bases and J by 5 bases, with 9 bases between them. The CDR3 nucleotides are TGTGCCAGCAGTGGACAGGCGGATAATTCACCCCTCCACTTT. Protein: CASSGQADNSPLHF.

This clonotype was seen ten or more times. The genes are TRBV28 and TRBJ1-5; 7 bases match TRBD1. The J segment lost 10 bases and the V segment lost 7 bases, leaving 16 bases of the junction unmatched. Per germline, CDR1 MDHEN and CDR2 SYDVKM. CDR3 length: 15 amino acids. The DNA for the CDR3 is TGTGCCAGCACCGACGCCACAGGGGCCCAGTCCCCCCAGCATTTT. It specifies CASTDATGAQSPQHF.

The chain has TRBV6-2 or TRBV6-3 and TRBJ1-1; D perhaps matches TRBD1 (6 bases). Looked up from germline, CDR1 is MNHEY and CDR2 is SVGEGT. Trimming cost V 7 bases and J 5 bases, with 17 bases left between them. CDR3 size: 14 residues. For the CDR3, the DNA is TGTGCCAGCAAACTCACAGGGAGTGGGACTGAAGCTTTCTTT. This codes for CASKLTGSGTEAFF.

The sample holds many counts of this clonotype. The rearrangement uses TRBV7-9 and TRBJ1-2; D is uncertain. This CDR3 comprises 10 residues. With 3 bases removed from V and 8 bases from J, the gap between germline ends came to 4 bases. CDR1 is SEHNR and CDR2 is FQNEAQ in the germline V gene (reference sequence). Here the CDR3 reads CASSFMGYTF. The CDR3 region has the DNA TGTGCCAGCAGCTTCATGGGCTACACCTTC. Filled out from reference TRBV7-9 and TRBJ1-2, the complete variable domain reads DTGVSQNPRHKITKRGQNVTFRCDPISEHNRLYWYRQTLGQGPEFLTYFQNEAQLEKSRLLSDRFSAERPKGSFSTLEIQRTEQGDSAMYLCASSFMGYTFGSGTRLTVV.

This clonotype turned up a few times. The CDR3 is CASRAGTGGRNSPLHF. DNA of the CDR3: TGTGCCAGCAGGGCCGGGACAGGGGGTCGGAATTCACCCCTCCACTTT. The rearrangement links TRBV5-6 to TRBJ1-6; 11 bases line up with TRBD1. CDR3 size: 16 residues. V lost 5 bases and J lost 7; bases outside the gene matches: 8. Germline-derived CDR1 and CDR2 are SGHDT and YYEEEE.

This clonotype was counted many times. V is TRBV20-1 and J is TRBJ2-3, with D perhaps TRBD1 or TRBD2 (6 bases each). Trimming left V 5 bases short and J 2 bases short, with 17 bases between. Germline lookup yields CDR1 DFQATT and CDR2 SNEGSKA (reference sequence). This CDR3 contains 15 residues. CDR3 nucleotides: TGCAGTGCTTGGGACTCGGGGGCCCCCACAGATACGCAGTATTTT. Protein sequence: CSAWDSGAPTDTQYF.

This clonotype appeared a few times. The chain joins TRBV5-1 to TRBJ2-5; 14 positions agree with TRBD2. The junction had 9 bases not matched to a gene; V was cut back by 6 bases and J by 5 bases. This CDR3 is 16 amino acids long. Germline values: CDR1 SGHRS, CDR2 YFSETQ. The CDR3 here is CASTPTSGRARETQYF. The CDR3 DNA reads as TGCGCCAGCACCCCGACTAGCGGGAGGGCCCGGGAGACCCAGTACTTC.

In the case of this clonotype: The conserved phenylalanine or tryptophan is not found at the CDR3 terminus, so this likely reflects a read error. The rearrangement links TRBV18 to TRBJ2-2, with no clear D. V was cut by 3 bases and J by 3 bases, with 2 bases left in between. The germline V gene encodes CDR1 KGHSH and CDR2 LQKENI. The CDR3 spans 12 residues. The DNA of the CDR3 is TGTGCCAGCTCACCGGACACCGGGGAGCTGTTTTCT. Translating it yields CASSPDTGELFS.

This clonotype was detected a few times. The chain carries TRBV10-3 and TRBJ1-1, with D perhaps matching TRBD1 (5 bases). Looked up from germline, CDR1 is ENHRY and CDR2 is SYGVKD. The V gene lost 4 bases and the J gene lost 7 bases, with 13 bases spanning the gap. This CDR3 comprises 13 residues. CDR3 DNA sequence: TGTGCCATCAGTGCCCTGGGGCAGAGTGAAGCTTTCTTT. It encodes CAISALGQSEAFF.

This chain links TRBV3-1 with TRBJ2-7; D remains unclear. Germline CDR1 reads LGHDT; CDR2 reads YNNKEL (reference sequence). Trimming pared 6 bases from V and 2 bases from J, leaving 11 bases between. This CDR3 has 13 amino acids. CDR3 in amino acids: CASRRTEAYEQYF. The CDR3 coding sequence is TGTGCCAGCAGAAGAACCGAAGCCTACGAGCAGTACTTC.

This clonotype has only a few counts. This rearrangement joins TRBV6-2 or TRBV6-3 to TRBJ2-7, with 8 bases fitting TRBD1. This CDR3 is built from 16 residues. The trim removed 6 bases at V and 8 bases at J, leaving 18 bases unmatched. Germline lookup yields CDR1 MNHEY and CDR2 SVGEGT. CDR3 region: CASRQPGQEYAGQQYF. The CDR3 region has the DNA TGTGCCAGCAGACAACCGGGACAGGAGTACGCTGGGCAGCAGTACTTC.

This clonotype was counted between two and nine times. The genes are TRBV3-1 and TRBJ2-2, with D possibly TRBD1 on 6 matching bases. Per the germline V gene, CDR1 is LGHDT and CDR2 is YNNKEL (reference sequence). Trimming stripped 1 base from V and 1 base from J, with 10 bases between. The CDR3 length is 16 residues. The CDR3, as DNA: TGTGCCAGCAGCCAAGGGACGACAGGGAACACCGGGGAGCTGTTTTTT. It encodes CASSQGTTGNTGELFF. The full variable domain, rest sourced from reference TRBV3-1 and TRBJ2-2, is DTAVSQTPKYLVTQMGNDKSIKCEQNLGHDTMYWYKQDSKKFLKIMFSYNNKELIINETVPNRFSPKSPDKAHLNLHINSLELGDSAVYFCASSQGTTGNTGELFFGEGSRLTVL.

This chain uses TRBV3-1 with TRBJ2-5, with D tentatively TRBD2 (5 bases). The germline V gene encodes CDR1 LGHDT and CDR2 YNNKEL (reference sequence). The CDR3 totals 14 residues. The V gene lost 0 bases and the J gene lost 7 bases, with 12 bases spanning the gap. The CDR3 DNA reads TGTGCCAGCAGCCAAGATGGGCTAGCTGGGACCCAGTACTTC. It translates to CASSQDGLAGTQYF.

This clonotype was observed a handful of times. This chain connects TRBV18 to TRBJ2-7; D is perhaps TRBD1 (5 bases). Trimming took off 3 bases at V and 1 base at J, with 10 bases between the two ends. CDR1 is KGHSH and CDR2 is LQKENI in the germline V gene. The CDR3 is 14 residues long. The DNA of the CDR3 is TGTGCCAGCTCACCCGCAGGGCAGTCCTACGAGCAGTACTTC. Translated: CASSPAGQSYEQYF.

The CDR3 DNA reads as TGCGCCAGCAGTCCCTGGGGGATTCCAGCCAAAAACATTCAGTACTTC. It codes for CASSPWGIPAKNIQYF. V usage is TRBV5-1 and J usage is TRBJ2-4; D assignment may be TRBD1 or TRBD2 (5 bases each). Germline CDR1 SGHRS, CDR2 YFSETQ. The CDR3 consists of 16 residues. Trimming removed 5 bases from V and 0 bases from J, with 15 bases in between.

This clonotype was recorded at least ten times. The chain uses TRBV7-3 and TRBJ2-2; TRBD1 might be the D (6 bases). The CDR3 consists of 17 residues. CDR1 is SGHTA, CDR2 FQGTGA, per germline. Trimming pared 2 bases from V and 6 bases from J, leaving 19 bases between. CDR3 sequence (DNA): TGTGCCAGCAGCTTAGGAGGACAAGGGGGAATTTCCGGGGAGCTGTTTTTT. Translation: CASSLGGQGGISGELFF.

This clonotype was counted many times. V and J are TRBV7-9 and TRBJ1-4; D is undetermined. V lost 5 bases to trimming and J lost 8 bases, with 15 bases between them. The CDR3 covers 14 residues. The germline gives CDR1 SEHNR, CDR2 FQNEAQ (reference sequence). CDR3 protein: CASSPDGPGEKLFF. The CDR3 DNA sequence: TGTGCCAGCAGCCCGGACGGACCCGGCGAAAAACTGTTTTTT.

This clonotype was observed at least ten times. The gene calls are TRBV12-3 or TRBV12-4 and TRBJ2-1; 13 nucleotides line up with TRBD2. The CDR3 length is 15 residues. V was pared by 6 bases and J by 6 bases, with 5 bases of the junction left unmatched. The CDR3 loop reads CASRYGTSGVNEQFF. CDR3 bases: TGTGCCAGCAGATACGGGACTAGCGGGGTCAATGAGCAGTTCTTC.

The chain employs TRBV4-3 and TRBJ2-1; 10 bases align to TRBD2. The CDR3 runs 16 residues. V lost 0 bases to trimming and J lost 7 bases; unmatched junction nucleotides: 6. Germline values: CDR1 LGHNA, CDR2 YSLEER. CDR3 sequence: CASSQEGAGGFNEQFF. DNA for the CDR3: TGCGCCAGCAGCCAAGAGGGAGCGGGAGGGTTTAATGAGCAGTTCTTC.